This TCR beta chain was documented in a study of identical twins. TCRdb used MiXCR to reprocess the 5' RACE reads, holding one entry per CDR3 protein. In the table there are fewer than 550,000 distinct CDR3 sequences, 15% of which are singletons. The CDR3 is made up of 15 amino acids. V shed 3 bases and J shed 2 bases, with 13 bases lying between them. This clonotype was seen ten or more times. This same sample was also taken into another study, of yellow fever vaccine responses in identical twins.

The origin of this receptor is a woman under 30 in good health. This chain connects TRBV12-3 or TRBV12-4 to TRBJ1-1, with D unclear. What was sequenced was CD4+ T cells sorted from blood. CDR3 protein: CASSFGSFPNTEAFF. DNA of the CDR3: TGTGCCAGCAGTTTTGGGTCTTTCCCTAACACTGAAGCTTTCTTT.